A selection of T cell receptor beta chains follows, all from one sample in a study of cytomegalovirus exposure and HLA in healthy donors. Method: immunoSEQ multiplex PCR; TCRdb's copy keeps in-frame clones and lacks some. The sample lists about 190,000 clones, roughly 76% occurring once. Input material: PBMCs. The source of these receptors is a woman aged 25 to 39 in good health and CMV-seropositive. Each CDR3 is given with its conserved first and last residue. The order of the fields is clone size, V gene, D gene, J gene, CDR3 protein, CDR3 DNA. A D gene is named only where the DNA matches it firmly. A row's size may be missing; if present it is once, few, many or a size class.

.,TRBV6-6,.,TRBJ2-2,CASSLQVIAGELFF,TGTGCCAGCAGTTTACAGGTGATCGCCGGGGAGCTGTTTTTT
.,TRBV27,.,TRBJ1-4,CASTKVREGLNEKLFF,TGTGCCAGCACCAAGGTCCGGGAGGGTCTGAATGAAAAACTGTTTTTT
.,TRBV30,.,TRBJ1-1,CAWRGLNHRAFF,TGTGCCTGGAGGGGACTCAATCACAGAGCTTTCTTT
.,TRBV29-1,TRBD2,TRBJ2-3,CSVEGTSGYTDTQYF,TGCAGCGTTGAGGGGACTAGCGGATACACAGATACGCAGTATTTT
.,TRBV5-6,.,TRBJ1-2,CASSFYGQSYGYTF,TGTGCCAGCAGCTTTTATGGACAGAGCTATGGCTACACCTTC
.,TRBV2,TRBD1,TRBJ2-7,CASERDRGPYEQYF,TGTGCCAGTGAAAGAGACAGGGGCCCCTACGAGCAGTACTTC
.,TRBV30,TRBD2,TRBJ2-3,CAWKPGLAGESDTQYF,TGTGCCTGGAAACCGGGACTAGCGGGGGAATCAGATACGCAGTATTTT
.,TRBV5-1,TRBD1,TRBJ2-5,CASSTGTGPQETQYF,TGCGCCAGCAGCACAGGGACAGGCCCCCAAGAGACCCAGTACTTC
.,TRBV18,.,TRBJ2-5,CASSPAGRRFQETQYF,TGTGCCAGCTCACCGGCCGGACGGAGGTTTCAAGAGACCCAGTACTTC
.,TRBV4-1,TRBD1,TRBJ2-7,CASSRQPGQGVYEQYF,TGCGCCAGCAGCCGACAGCCGGGACAGGGGGTCTACGAGCAGTACTTC
.,TRBV28,.,TRBJ1-5,CASGFDRQDLSNNQPQHF,TGTGCCAGCGGATTTGACCGACAGGACCTTTCTAACAATCAGCCCCAGCATTTT
few,TRBV18,.,TRBJ2-1,CASSPVLNNEQFF,TGTGCCAGCTCACCGGTACTGAACAATGAGCAGTTCTTC
.,TRBV19,.,TRBJ1-5,CASSINNQPQHF,TGTGCCAGTAGTATTAACAATCAGCCCCAGCATTTT
.,TRBV28,.,TRBJ1-2,CASSFPTGTNYGYTF,TGTGCCAGCAGTTTCCCGACAGGAACTAACTATGGCTACACCTTC
.,TRBV5-4,TRBD2,TRBJ2-7,CASSSGLAGDRYEQYF,TGTGCCAGCAGCTCCGGACTAGCGGGAGATCGCTACGAGCAGTACTTC
.,TRBV18,.,TRBJ2-5,CASSRLGYQETQYF,TGTGCCAGCTCACGACTTGGGTACCAAGAGACCCAGTACTTC
.,TRBV5-8,.,TRBJ2-6,CASSKELDSGANVLTF,TGTGCCAGCAGCAAAGAACTAGACTCTGGGGCCAACGTCCTGACTTTC
.,TRBV20-1,.,TRBJ1-2,CGGGPYGYTF,TGCGGGGGGGGCCCCTATGGCTACACCTTC
.,TRBV2,TRBD1,TRBJ1-3,CASRTGARSGNTIYF,TGTGCCAGCAGGACAGGGGCCCGATCTGGAAACACCATATATTTT
.,TRBV5-1,.,TRBJ2-5,CASSLALFRGSQETQYF,TGCGCCAGCAGCTTGGCCCTTTTTCGGGGGTCCCAAGAGACCCAGTACTTC
few,TRBV10-3,TRBD1,TRBJ2-1,CAISERADRGGNHEQFF,TGTGCCATCAGTGAAAGGGCGGACAGGGGAGGAAACCATGAGCAGTTCTTC
.,TRBV6-6,.,TRBJ1-2,CASMSKTGYTF,TGTGCCAGCATGTCCAAGACAGGCTACACCTTC
.,TRBV11-2,.,TRBJ1-5,CASSLASVNQPQHF,TGTGCCAGCAGCTTAGCTTCGGTAAATCAGCCCCAGCATTTT
.,TRBV28,TRBD2,TRBJ2-7,CASNSHGAGDYEQYF,TGTGCCAGCAACTCACACGGAGCGGGAGACTACGAGCAGTACTTC
.,TRBV7-9,.,TRBJ2-5,CASSSAGTAVKTQYF,TGTGCCAGCAGCTCAGCCGGGACTGCCGTAAAGACCCAGTACTTC
.,TRBV19,.,TRBJ2-6,CATGIHILSGANVLTF,TGTGCCACCGGGATACACATCCTCTCTGGGGCCAACGTCCTGACTTTC
.,TRBV19,.,TRBJ1-6,CASSIGGAGLNSPLHF,TGTGCCAGTAGTATCGGAGGGGCCGGCCTTAATTCACCCCTCCACTTT
.,TRBV7-2,TRBD1,TRBJ2-7,CASSPRGGGPRSYEQYF,TGTGCCAGCAGCCCTCGAGGGGGCGGCCCTCGCTCCTACGAGCAGTACTTC
.,TRBV7-3,.,TRBJ1-1,CASSLGGDTEAFF,TGTGCCAGCAGCTTGGGGGGGGACACTGAAGCTTTCTTT
.,TRBV10-3,.,TRBJ2-7,CAISRQGDEQYF,TGTGCCATCAGTCGCCAGGGCGACGAGCAGTACTTC
.,TRBV5-1,TRBD2,TRBJ2-1,CASTVAGTYNEQFF,TGCGCCAGCACCGTAGCGGGAACCTACAATGAGCAGTTCTTC
few,TRBV6-6,TRBD1,TRBJ1-1,CASSYKDRAAFF,TGTGCCAGCAGTTACAAAGACAGGGCGGCTTTCTTT
.,TRBV14,.,TRBJ2-7,CASSLDSNLYEQYF,TGTGCCAGCAGCTTGGACTCTAACTTATACGAGCAGTACTTC
.,TRBV7-9,.,TRBJ1-3,CASHSPGGKTGNTIYF,TGTGCCAGCCACTCCCCCGGGGGTAAGACTGGAAACACCATATATTTT
.,TRBV4-2,TRBD2,TRBJ2-3,CASSLSGGGTDTQYF,TGTGCCAGCAGCCTTTCCGGGGGGGGAACAGATACGCAGTATTTT
.,TRBV27,.,TRBJ1-4,CASSLGTHATNEKLFF,TGTGCCAGCAGCCTCGGGACACACGCAACTAATGAAAAACTGTTTTTT
.,TRBV9,TRBD1,TRBJ1-1,CASNGQGTNTEAFF,TGTGCCAGCAACGGACAGGGTACGAACACTGAAGCTTTCTTT
.,TRBV6-1,.,TRBJ1-1,CASTPTPMNTEAFF,TGTGCCAGCACCCCGACACCCATGAACACTGAAGCTTTCTTT
.,TRBV4-2,.,TRBJ1-4,CASSQSGVNEKLFF,TGTGCCAGCAGCCAAAGCGGGGTAAATGAAAAACTGTTTTTT
.,TRBV4-2,.,TRBJ2-2,CASSQDRVGQGRTGELFF,TGTGCCAGCAGCCAAGATCGGGTCGGGCAGGGGCGCACCGGGGAGCTGTTTTTT
.,TRBV5-6,TRBD1,TRBJ1-6,CASSRGQGLNSPLHF,TGTGCCAGCAGCCGTGGACAGGGCCTAAATTCACCCCTCCACTTT
few,TRBV6-5,TRBD1,TRBJ1-2,CASTKGGDRGYGYTF,TGTGCCAGCACCAAGGGAGGGGACAGGGGTTATGGCTACACCTTC